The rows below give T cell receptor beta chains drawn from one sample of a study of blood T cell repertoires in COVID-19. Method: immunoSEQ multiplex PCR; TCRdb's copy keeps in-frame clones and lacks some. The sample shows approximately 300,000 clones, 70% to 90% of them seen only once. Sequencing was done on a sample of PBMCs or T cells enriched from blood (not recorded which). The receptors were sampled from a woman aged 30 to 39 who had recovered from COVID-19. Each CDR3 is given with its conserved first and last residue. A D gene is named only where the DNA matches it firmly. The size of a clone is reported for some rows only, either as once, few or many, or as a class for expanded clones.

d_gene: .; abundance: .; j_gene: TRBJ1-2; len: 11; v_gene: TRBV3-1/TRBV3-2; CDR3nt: TGTGCCAGCAGCCAAGTGGGCGGCTACACCTTC; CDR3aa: CASSQVGGYTF
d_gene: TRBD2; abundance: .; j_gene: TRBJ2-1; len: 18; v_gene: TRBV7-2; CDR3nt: TGTGCCAGCAGCCAAACAGGACTAGCGGGGGGGTCCTACAATGAGCAGTTCTTC; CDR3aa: CASSQTGLAGGSYNEQFF
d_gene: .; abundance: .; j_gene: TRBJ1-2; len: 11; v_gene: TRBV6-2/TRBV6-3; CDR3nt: TGTGCCAGCAGTAGCGGGGGGGGCCACACCTTC; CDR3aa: CASSSGGGHTF
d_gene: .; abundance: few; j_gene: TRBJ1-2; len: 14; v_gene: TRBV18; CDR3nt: TGTGCCAGCTCACCAGAGGGCCAGGTCGCCGGCTACACCTTC; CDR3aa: CASSPEGQVAGYTF
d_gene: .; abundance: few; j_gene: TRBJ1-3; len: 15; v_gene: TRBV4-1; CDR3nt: TGCGCCAGCAGCCAAGAAGGTACGACCGGGAACACCATATATTTT; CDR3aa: CASSQEGTTGNTIYF
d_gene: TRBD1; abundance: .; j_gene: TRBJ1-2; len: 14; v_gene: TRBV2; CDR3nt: TGTGCCAGCAGTGGACAGGGGGCGCCTTATGGCTACACCTTC; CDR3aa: CASSGQGAPYGYTF
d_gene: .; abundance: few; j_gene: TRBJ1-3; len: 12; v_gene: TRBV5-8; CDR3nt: TGTGCCAGCAGCTGGCCTGGAAACACCATATATTTT; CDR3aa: CASSWPGNTIYF
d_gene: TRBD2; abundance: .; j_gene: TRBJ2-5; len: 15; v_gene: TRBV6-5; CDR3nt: TGTGCCAGCAGTACCAGCGGGGGGAAATGGGAGACCCAGTACTTC; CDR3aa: CASSTSGGKWETQYF
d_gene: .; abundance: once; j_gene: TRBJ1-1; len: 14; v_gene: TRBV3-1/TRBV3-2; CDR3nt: TGTGCCAGCAGCCAATACAGGAAGAACACTGAAGCTTTCTTT; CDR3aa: CASSQYRKNTEAFF
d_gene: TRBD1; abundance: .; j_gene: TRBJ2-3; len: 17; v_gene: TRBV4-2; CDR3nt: TGTGCCAGCAGCCCCCTGGTCGGGACAGGGAAAACAGATACGCAGTATTTT; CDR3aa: CASSPLVGTGKTDTQYF
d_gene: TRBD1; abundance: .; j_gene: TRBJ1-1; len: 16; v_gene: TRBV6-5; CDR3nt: TGTGCCAGCAGTTTGACCCCGACAGGGGAGACCACTGAAGCTTTCTTT; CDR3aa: CASSLTPTGETTEAFF
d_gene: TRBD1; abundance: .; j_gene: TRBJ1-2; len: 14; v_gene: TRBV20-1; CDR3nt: TGCAGTGCTAGTCCGGGACAGAGCTCCTATGGCTACACCTTC; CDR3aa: CSASPGQSSYGYTF
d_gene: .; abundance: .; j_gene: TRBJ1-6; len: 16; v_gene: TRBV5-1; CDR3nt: TGCGCCAGCAGACTGGCGGGGGGCGCAGGCAATTCACCCCTCCACTTT; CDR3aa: CASRLAGGAGNSPLHF
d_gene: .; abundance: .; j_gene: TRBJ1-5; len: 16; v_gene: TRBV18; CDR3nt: TGTGCCAGTTCGCCGGGACTCAGGAATAGCAATCAGCCCCAGCATTTT; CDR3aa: CASSPGLRNSNQPQHF
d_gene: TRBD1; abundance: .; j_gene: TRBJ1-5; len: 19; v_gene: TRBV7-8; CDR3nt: TGTGCCAGCACCCCCCGGGGTGTGGGGACAGGGATTCGGAATCAGCCCCAGCATTTT; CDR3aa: CASTPRGVGTGIRNQPQHF
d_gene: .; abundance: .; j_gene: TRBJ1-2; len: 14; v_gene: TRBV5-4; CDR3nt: TGTGCCAGCAGCTTGGACAGGGCGTCCTATGGCTACACCTTC; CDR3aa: CASSLDRASYGYTF
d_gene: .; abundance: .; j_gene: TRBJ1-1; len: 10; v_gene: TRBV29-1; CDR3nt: TGCAGCGTTGCAAATACTGAAGCTTTCTTT; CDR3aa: CSVANTEAFF
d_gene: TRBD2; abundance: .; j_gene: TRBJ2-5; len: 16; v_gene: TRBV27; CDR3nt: TGTGCCAGCAGTTTATCGGCTAGCGGGGGGGCGGGGACCCAGTACTTC; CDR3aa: CASSLSASGGAGTQYF
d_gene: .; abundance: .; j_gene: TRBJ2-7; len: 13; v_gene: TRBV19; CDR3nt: TGTGCCACCCCATGGCACAAATTCTACGAGCAGTACTTC; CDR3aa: CATPWHKFYEQYF
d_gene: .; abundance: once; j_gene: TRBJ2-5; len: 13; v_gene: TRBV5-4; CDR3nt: TGTGCCAGCAGCCTAGGAAATGAGGAGACCCAGTACTTC; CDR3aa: CASSLGNEETQYF
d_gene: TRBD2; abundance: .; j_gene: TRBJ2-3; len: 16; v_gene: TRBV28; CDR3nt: TGTGCCAGCAGTCCTCTAGCGGGGGGACGCACAGATACGCAGTATTTT; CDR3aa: CASSPLAGGRTDTQYF
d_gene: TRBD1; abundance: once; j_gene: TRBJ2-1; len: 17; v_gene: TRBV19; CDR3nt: TGTGCCAGTAGTATATTCGGGACAGGGGGGACCTACAATGAGCAGTTCTTC; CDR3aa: CASSIFGTGGTYNEQFF
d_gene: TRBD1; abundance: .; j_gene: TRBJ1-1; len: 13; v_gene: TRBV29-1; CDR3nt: TGCAGCGCCCGACAGGGTTTGGACACTGAAGCTTTCTTT; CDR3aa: CSARQGLDTEAFF
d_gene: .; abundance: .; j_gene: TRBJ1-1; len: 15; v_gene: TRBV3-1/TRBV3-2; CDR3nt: TGTGCCAGCAGCCAAGGGGCAGGGTTCAACACTGAAGCTTTCTTT; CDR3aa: CASSQGAGFNTEAFF
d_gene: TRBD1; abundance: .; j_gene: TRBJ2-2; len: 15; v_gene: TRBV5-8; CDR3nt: TGTGCCAGCAGCACGGGACAGGGTACCACCGGGGAGCTGTTTTTT; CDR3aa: CASSTGQGTTGELFF
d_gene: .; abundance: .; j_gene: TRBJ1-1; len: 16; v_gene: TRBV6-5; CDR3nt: TGTGCCAGCAGTTACCGGCAGGGGACGCCGAACACTGAAGCTTTCTTT; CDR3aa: CASSYRQGTPNTEAFF
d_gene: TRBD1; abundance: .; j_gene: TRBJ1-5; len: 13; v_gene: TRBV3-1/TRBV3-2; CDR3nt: TGTGCCAGCGGGACAGGGGGCAATCAGCCCCAGCATTTT; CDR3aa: CASGTGGNQPQHF
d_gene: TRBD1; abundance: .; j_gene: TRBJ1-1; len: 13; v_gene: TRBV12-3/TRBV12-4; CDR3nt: TGTGCCAGCAGTTCGACAGGGCACACTGAAGCTTTCTTT; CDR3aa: CASSSTGHTEAFF
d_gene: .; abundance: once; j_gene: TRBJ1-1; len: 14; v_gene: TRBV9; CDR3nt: TGTGCCAGCAGCGTAGGACCGGGGGACACTGAAGCTTTCTTT; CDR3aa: CASSVGPGDTEAFF
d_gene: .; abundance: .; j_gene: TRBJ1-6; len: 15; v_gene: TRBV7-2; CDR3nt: TGTGCCAGCAGCTTAGCAAGGTCAGGCCAATCACCCCTCCACTTT; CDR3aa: CASSLARSGQSPLHF
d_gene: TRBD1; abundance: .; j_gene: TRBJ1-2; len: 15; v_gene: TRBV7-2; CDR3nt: TGTGCCAGCAGCTTACAAAACAGGGGAGCCTATGGCTACACCTTC; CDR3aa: CASSLQNRGAYGYTF
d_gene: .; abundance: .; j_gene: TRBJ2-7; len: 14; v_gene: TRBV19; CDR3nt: TGTGCCAGTAGTATTTCCAGGCCTGACGACGAGCAGTACTTC; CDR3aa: CASSISRPDDEQYF
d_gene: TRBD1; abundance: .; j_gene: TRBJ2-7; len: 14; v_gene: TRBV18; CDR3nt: TGTGCCAGCTCTCTTGACAGGGGGATCGACGAGCAGTACTTC; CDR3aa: CASSLDRGIDEQYF
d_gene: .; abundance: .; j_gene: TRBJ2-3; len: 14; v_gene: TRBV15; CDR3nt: TGTGCCACCAGTCCTTGGCCTAGCACAGATACGCAGTATTTT; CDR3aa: CATSPWPSTDTQYF
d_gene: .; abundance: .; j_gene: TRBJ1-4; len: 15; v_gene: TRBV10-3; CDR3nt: TGTGCCACTAGACAGGCCCAGGCAACTAATGAAAAACTGTTTTTT; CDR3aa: CATRQAQATNEKLFF
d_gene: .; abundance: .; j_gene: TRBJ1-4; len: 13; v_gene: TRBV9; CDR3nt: TGTGCCAGCAGCGTAGCTACTAATGAAAAACTGTTTTTT; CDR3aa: CASSVATNEKLFF
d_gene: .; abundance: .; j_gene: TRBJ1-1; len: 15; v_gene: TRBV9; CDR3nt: TGTGCCAGCAGCGCAGACAGCGGGAGGGGCACTGAAGCTTTCTTT; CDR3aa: CASSADSGRGTEAFF
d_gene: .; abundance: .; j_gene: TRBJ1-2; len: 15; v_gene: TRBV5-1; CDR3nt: TGCGCCAGCAGCGGACCGGACGGGGCTAACTATGGCTACACCTTC; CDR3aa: CASSGPDGANYGYTF
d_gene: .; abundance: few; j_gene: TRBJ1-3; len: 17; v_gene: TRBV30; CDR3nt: TGTGCCTGGAGTGTGGGGGCGGGTTCGAAAGCTGGAAACACCATATATTTT; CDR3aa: CAWSVGAGSKAGNTIYF
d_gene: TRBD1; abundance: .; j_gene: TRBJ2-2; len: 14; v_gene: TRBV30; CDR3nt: TGTGCCTGGAGATTGACAGGGGCGACCGGGGAGCTGTTTTTT; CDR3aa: CAWRLTGATGELFF
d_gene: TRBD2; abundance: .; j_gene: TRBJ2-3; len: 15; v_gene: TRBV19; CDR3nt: TGTGCCAGTAGTGCCTCTAGCGGGGGGGCCGATACGCAGTATTTT; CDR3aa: CASSASSGGADTQYF
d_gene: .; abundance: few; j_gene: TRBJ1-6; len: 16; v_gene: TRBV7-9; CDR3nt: TGTGCCAGCAGCTTAGTGGGGGGACGTACGAATTCACCCCTCCACTTT; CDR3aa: CASSLVGGRTNSPLHF
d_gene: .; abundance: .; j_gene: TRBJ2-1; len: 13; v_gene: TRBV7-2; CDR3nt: TGTGCCAGCAGCTCCCGGGTTCACAATGAGCAGTTCTTC; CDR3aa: CASSSRVHNEQFF
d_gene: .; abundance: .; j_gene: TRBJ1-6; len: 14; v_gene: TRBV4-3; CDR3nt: TGCGCCAGCAGCCAAGCGCCAGGTGATTCACCCCTCCACTTT; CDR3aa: CASSQAPGDSPLHF
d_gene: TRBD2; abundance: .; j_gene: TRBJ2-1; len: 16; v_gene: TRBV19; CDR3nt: TGTGCCAGTACTAGAACTAGCGGGGCCTCCTACAATGAGCAGTTCTTC; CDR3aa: CASTRTSGASYNEQFF
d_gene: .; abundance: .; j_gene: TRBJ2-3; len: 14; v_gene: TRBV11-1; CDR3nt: TGTGCCAGCAGCTTGGTTAGTGCTGCAGATACGCAGTATTTT; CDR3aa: CASSLVSAADTQYF
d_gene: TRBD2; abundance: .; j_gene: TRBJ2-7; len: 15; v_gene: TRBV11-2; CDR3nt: TGTGCCAGCAGCGGACAGCGGGGGGGATCCTACGAGCAGTACTTC; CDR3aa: CASSGQRGGSYEQYF
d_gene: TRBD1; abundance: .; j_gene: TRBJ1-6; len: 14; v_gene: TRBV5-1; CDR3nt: TGCGCCAGCCAACAGGGGCCCTATAATTCACCCCTCCACTTT; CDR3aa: CASQQGPYNSPLHF
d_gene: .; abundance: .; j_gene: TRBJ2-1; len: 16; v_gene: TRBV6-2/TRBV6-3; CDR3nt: TGTGCCAGCAGTTACTCGTCAGGTTGGGTATACAATGAGCAGTTCTTC; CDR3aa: CASSYSSGWVYNEQFF